The 8 T cell receptor beta chains presented below share a single source sample, sequenced in a study of T cell responses to AZD1222 COVID-19 vaccine. This table comes from immunoSEQ multiplex PCR, and its TCRdb copy is limited to in-frame clones, with some not included. The sample comprises 150,000 to 200,000 clones, 91% of which are singletons, and approximately 1.9% rests with the top ten. Sequencing used peripheral blood, obtained on day 0 of AZD1222 vaccination. These receptors all stem from an adult in good health.

This clone has a single count. The J gene is TRBJ1-2, the V gene TRBV9; 9 bases are a match to TRBD1. After removal of 6 bases from V and 4 bases from J, the junction contained 13 bases not matched to a gene. Germline lookup yields CDR1 SGDLS and CDR2 YYNGEE. The CDR3 has 16 amino acids. Here the CDR3 reads CASNKPWTGDVYGYTF. CDR3 sequence (DNA): TGTGCCAGCAACAAACCCTGGACAGGGGACGTCTATGGCTACACCTTC.

This clone turned up a few times. The chain carries TRBV6-1 and TRBJ2-7, with TRBD1 matching 9 bases. V lost 3 bases, J lost 4 bases, and 7 bases stayed unmatched. The CDR3 totals 15 residues. Germline CDR1 is MNHNS and CDR2 is SASEGT. CDR3 nucleotide sequence: TGTGCCAGCAGTGACGGTCCGGGACAGGGTTACGAGCAGTACTTC. The encoded protein is CASSDGPGQGYEQYF.

This clone was seen just once. The V gene is TRBV5-4, the J gene TRBJ1-1, with no clear D. The germline gives CDR1 SGHNT, CDR2 YYREEE (reference sequence). Trimming removed 5 bases from V and 3 bases from J, with 14 bases in between. This CDR3 contains 14 residues. CDR3 residues: CASSSTLKDTEAFF. In nucleotides, the CDR3 is TGTGCCAGCAGTTCCACCTTAAAGGACACTGAAGCTTTCTTT.

This CDR3 is CAWSPGTGGSYTF. In DNA, the CDR3 is TGTGCCTGGAGCCCCGGGACAGGGGGTAGCTACACCTTC. V gene TRBV30 combines with J gene TRBJ1-2; 11 nucleotides align to TRBD1. The germline gives CDR1 GTSNPN, CDR2 SVGIG (reference sequence). CDR3 length: 13 amino acids. V dropped 3 bases and J dropped 9; count of bases not matched to a gene: 6.

The chain recombines TRBV7-3 with TRBJ1-1, with D uncertain. CDR1 and CDR2 from the germline V gene are SGHTA and FQGTGA. This CDR3 region has 13 residues. Trimming left V 8 bases short and J 7 bases short, with 17 bases between. The CDR3 region is CASRKEPDLEAFF. DNA of the CDR3: TGTGCCAGCCGGAAAGAACCGGACCTTGAAGCTTTCTTT.

The chain has TRBV9 and TRBJ2-1; D remains unclear. Germline CDR1 SGDLS, CDR2 YYNGEE. The ends were cut back, 7 bases at V and 0 bases at J, with 14 bases in the middle. CDR3 size: 15 residues. The chain's CDR3 is CASGDGRSSYNEQFF. The DNA of the CDR3 is TGTGCCAGCGGCGACGGGCGGAGCTCCTACAATGAGCAGTTCTTC.

This chain connects TRBV9 to TRBJ1-2; D is uncertain. V shed 0 bases and J shed 6 bases, with 12 bases lying between them. Per the germline V gene, CDR1 is SGDLS and CDR2 is YYNGEE. The CDR3 consists of 14 residues. The CDR3 region has the DNA TGTGCCAGCAGCGTAGGAGGGTCCCCTAATGGCTACACCTTC. This gives the protein CASSVGGSPNGYTF.

The chain combines TRBV9 with TRBJ1-1; 7 bases are shared with TRBD1. CDR3 size: 13 residues. From germline, CDR1 is SGDLS and CDR2 YYNGEE. After removal of 3 bases from V and 4 bases from J, the junction contained 3 bases not matched to a gene. The CDR3 DNA sequence: TGTGCCAGCAGCGCAGGGGGTGGCACTGAAGCTTTCTTT. Protein: CASSAGGGTEAFF.